A selection of T cell receptor beta chains follows, all from one sample in a study of shared clonotypes between healthy human individuals. Profiled with immunoSEQ multiplex PCR; TCRdb holds only in-frame clones, not every one. The sample records 2 million to 2.5 million clones, 90% to 95% being singletons. Sequenced input: naive CD4+ T cells sorted from blood. The receptors were sampled from a man younger than 30 in good health. CDR3s include the opening cysteine and the closing phenylalanine or tryptophan. Fields, in order: CDR3 DNA, CDR3 protein, V gene, J gene, clone size, D gene. The D gene is left open where the match is weak. A clone size is listed for some rows: how often the clone was seen (once, few, many), or a class if it is expanded.

cdr3_nt: TGTGCCATCAGTGAGGCCACCACCGGGGAGCTGTTTTTT
cdr3_aa: CAISEATTGELFF
v_call: TRBV10-3
j_call: TRBJ2-2
clone_size: -
d_call: -

cdr3_nt: TGTGCCAGCAGTGGATATCGGGGCCCCGGTCAGCCCCAGCATTTT
cdr3_aa: CASSGYRGPGQPQHF
v_call: TRBV6-1
j_call: TRBJ1-5
clone_size: -
d_call: -

cdr3_nt: TGTGCCTGTCCGTGGGGGGACACAGATACGCAGTATTTT
cdr3_aa: CACPWGDTDTQYF
v_call: TRBV30
j_call: TRBJ2-3
clone_size: -
d_call: -

cdr3_nt: TGTGCCAGCCGGATTTCCCGTTCCTCCTACGAGCAGTACTTC
cdr3_aa: CASRISRSSYEQYF
v_call: TRBV6-6
j_call: TRBJ2-7
clone_size: -
d_call: -

cdr3_nt: TGTGCCAGCAGCTTATCGGAGGCAGGGAGTATCACGGGGCAGTTCTTC
cdr3_aa: CASSLSEAGSITGQFF
v_call: TRBV11-2
j_call: TRBJ2-1
clone_size: -
d_call: -

cdr3_nt: TGTGCCAGCAGCCCGACAGGGGGCGGCTCCTACGAGCAGTACTTC
cdr3_aa: CASSPTGGGSYEQYF
v_call: TRBV6-5
j_call: TRBJ2-7
clone_size: -
d_call: TRBD1

cdr3_nt: TGTGCCAGCAGCAGGCTTTACTCGGGGTCTGTCTCCTACGAGCAGTACTTC
cdr3_aa: CASSRLYSGSVSYEQYF
v_call: TRBV5-4
j_call: TRBJ2-7
clone_size: -
d_call: -

cdr3_nt: TGTGCCAGCAGCTTCCAGGGGGCCCCCTACGAGCAGTACTTC
cdr3_aa: CASSFQGAPYEQYF
v_call: TRBV5-4
j_call: TRBJ2-7
clone_size: -
d_call: TRBD1

cdr3_nt: TGCGCCAGCAGCCACGGTCGCATGACGGGGGAACGAGAGACCCAGTACTTC
cdr3_aa: CASSHGRMTGERETQYF
v_call: TRBV4-1
j_call: TRBJ2-5
clone_size: -
d_call: -

cdr3_nt: TGCGCCAGCAGCCAAGAAGTGGGCGCAGACTATGGCTACACCTTC
cdr3_aa: CASSQEVGADYGYTF
v_call: TRBV4-3
j_call: TRBJ1-2
clone_size: -
d_call: -

cdr3_nt: TGTGCCAGCAGCTTGACTAGCGGGAGCTCCTACGAGCAGTACTTC
cdr3_aa: CASSLTSGSSYEQYF
v_call: TRBV7-2
j_call: TRBJ2-7
clone_size: once
d_call: TRBD2

cdr3_nt: TGTGCCAGCAGTTCACAGGAGACACGGGGAAACACCATATATTTT
cdr3_aa: CASSSQETRGNTIYF
v_call: TRBV28
j_call: TRBJ1-3
clone_size: -
d_call: -

cdr3_nt: TGTGCCAGCAGCTTATACGGGACTAGCGGGGGGGCCTACGAGCAGTACTTC
cdr3_aa: CASSLYGTSGGAYEQYF
v_call: TRBV7-2
j_call: TRBJ2-7
clone_size: -
d_call: TRBD2

cdr3_nt: TGCGCCAGCAGCTTGGATACGGCGAACACCGGGGAGCTGTTTTTT
cdr3_aa: CASSLDTANTGELFF
v_call: TRBV5-1
j_call: TRBJ2-2
clone_size: -
d_call: -

cdr3_nt: TGTGCCAGCAGCGTAGGATCTAGCGGCAACAATGGGCAGTTCTTC
cdr3_aa: CASSVGSSGNNGQFF
v_call: TRBV9
j_call: TRBJ2-1
clone_size: -
d_call: TRBD2

cdr3_nt: TGTGCCAGCAGTGAAGATACCAGACTCTCTGGAAACACCATATATTTT
cdr3_aa: CASSEDTRLSGNTIYF
v_call: TRBV6-1
j_call: TRBJ1-3
clone_size: -
d_call: -

cdr3_nt: TGTGCCAGCAGCTTCAAGGGACAGGCGTTAAGCTCCTATAATTCACCCCTCCACTTT
cdr3_aa: CASSFKGQALSSYNSPLHF
v_call: TRBV5-6
j_call: TRBJ1-6
clone_size: -
d_call: TRBD1

cdr3_nt: TGTGCCATCAGTGCTAGCGGGGGGGCCTACGAGCAGTACTTC
cdr3_aa: CAISASGGAYEQYF
v_call: TRBV10-3
j_call: TRBJ2-7
clone_size: -
d_call: TRBD2

cdr3_nt: TGTGCCATCAGTGAGGGGACTAGCGGGAACACAGATACGCAGTATTTT
cdr3_aa: CAISEGTSGNTDTQYF
v_call: TRBV10-3
j_call: TRBJ2-3
clone_size: -
d_call: TRBD2

cdr3_nt: TGTGCCTGGAGTGTACAGAGTAATGAAAAACTGTTTTTT
cdr3_aa: CAWSVQSNEKLFF
v_call: TRBV30
j_call: TRBJ1-4
clone_size: -
d_call: -

cdr3_nt: TGTGCCAGCAGTGACTCGGGGCCCTCTGGAAACACCATATATTTT
cdr3_aa: CASSDSGPSGNTIYF
v_call: TRBV25-1
j_call: TRBJ1-3
clone_size: -
d_call: -

cdr3_nt: TGCGCCAGCAGCTATGACTCTGCCTACGAGCAGTACTTC
cdr3_aa: CASSYDSAYEQYF
v_call: TRBV4-1
j_call: TRBJ2-7
clone_size: -
d_call: -

cdr3_nt: TGTGCCAGCAGTTCAGAAGGGCTTTCTAGCAATCAGCCCCAGCATTTT
cdr3_aa: CASSSEGLSSNQPQHF
v_call: TRBV6-6
j_call: TRBJ1-5
clone_size: -
d_call: -

cdr3_nt: TGTGCCAGCAGCGTAGATACCGACTATGGCTACACCTTC
cdr3_aa: CASSVDTDYGYTF
v_call: TRBV9
j_call: TRBJ1-2
clone_size: -
d_call: -

cdr3_nt: TGTGCCAGCTCACCGGGACTAGAAGAGACCCAGTACTTC
cdr3_aa: CASSPGLEETQYF
v_call: TRBV18
j_call: TRBJ2-5
clone_size: -
d_call: TRBD2

cdr3_nt: TGTGCCTGGAGTGTAGGGCAGGTTGATGGCTACACCTTC
cdr3_aa: CAWSVGQVDGYTF
v_call: TRBV30
j_call: TRBJ1-2
clone_size: -
d_call: -

cdr3_nt: TGTGCCAGCAGCCAAGAGTCTAGCGGACACAATGAGCAGTTCTTC
cdr3_aa: CASSQESSGHNEQFF
v_call: TRBV4-2
j_call: TRBJ2-1
clone_size: -
d_call: TRBD2

cdr3_nt: TGTGCCAGCAGTGAACCCTCGGGACAGTATAATTCACCCCTCCACTTT
cdr3_aa: CASSEPSGQYNSPLHF
v_call: TRBV25-1
j_call: TRBJ1-6
clone_size: -
d_call: TRBD1

cdr3_nt: TGCGCCAGCAGCTTGAGCAGCACAGATACGCAGTATTTT
cdr3_aa: CASSLSSTDTQYF
v_call: TRBV5-1
j_call: TRBJ2-3
clone_size: -
d_call: -

cdr3_nt: TGTGCCAGCAGTCGGGGACGGTACAATGAGCAGTTCTTC
cdr3_aa: CASSRGRYNEQFF
v_call: TRBV6-5
j_call: TRBJ2-1
clone_size: -
d_call: -

cdr3_nt: TGCGCCAGCAGCCAAGTTGGACTCGGGGGCTACGAGCAGTACTTC
cdr3_aa: CASSQVGLGGYEQYF
v_call: TRBV4-3
j_call: TRBJ2-7
clone_size: -
d_call: -

cdr3_nt: TGTGCCAGCAGTTCCGGGACTGAAGCTTTCTTT
cdr3_aa: CASSSGTEAFF
v_call: TRBV6-5
j_call: TRBJ1-1
clone_size: once
d_call: -

cdr3_nt: TGCGCCAGCAGCCCCCCCCAACCTAGGGATACGCAGTATTTT
cdr3_aa: CASSPPQPRDTQYF
v_call: TRBV5-1
j_call: TRBJ2-3
clone_size: -
d_call: -

cdr3_nt: TGTGCCAGCAGCTTGGGCGGTCCGCAAGAGACCCAGTACTTC
cdr3_aa: CASSLGGPQETQYF
v_call: TRBV5-4
j_call: TRBJ2-5
clone_size: -
d_call: -

cdr3_nt: TGTGCCAGTAGTATAGCGCCGGAGCGCTCCTACGAGCAGTACTTC
cdr3_aa: CASSIAPERSYEQYF
v_call: TRBV19
j_call: TRBJ2-7
clone_size: -
d_call: -

cdr3_nt: TGTGCCAGCAAAGAAACAGGGGTCGCCTACAATGAGCAGTTCTTC
cdr3_aa: CASKETGVAYNEQFF
v_call: TRBV2
j_call: TRBJ2-1
clone_size: -
d_call: TRBD1

cdr3_nt: TGTGCCAGCAGCTTGGATAGGCGGACAGGGGCCGAGACCCAGTACTTC
cdr3_aa: CASSLDRRTGAETQYF
v_call: TRBV5-4
j_call: TRBJ2-5
clone_size: -
d_call: TRBD1

cdr3_nt: TGTGCCAGCAGCTCGACAGGGCCGAATCAGCCCCAGCATTTT
cdr3_aa: CASSSTGPNQPQHF
v_call: TRBV7-2
j_call: TRBJ1-5
clone_size: -
d_call: TRBD1

cdr3_nt: TGTGCCAGCACTATAGACAGGGCGAACACCGGGGAGCTGTTTTTT
cdr3_aa: CASTIDRANTGELFF
v_call: TRBV2
j_call: TRBJ2-2
clone_size: -
d_call: TRBD1

cdr3_nt: TGTGCCAGCAGCTTGGTGGCTAGCGGGGTAGGGGAGACCCAGTACTTC
cdr3_aa: CASSLVASGVGETQYF
v_call: TRBV5-4
j_call: TRBJ2-5
clone_size: -
d_call: TRBD2

cdr3_nt: TGCGCCAGCAGCTTGGACGTGGAATGGGATACGCAGTATTTT
cdr3_aa: CASSLDVEWDTQYF
v_call: TRBV5-1
j_call: TRBJ2-3
clone_size: -
d_call: -

cdr3_nt: TGTGCCAGCAGGGGACAGGACGGAATAGGGAAACTGTTTTTT
cdr3_aa: CASRGQDGIGKLFF
v_call: TRBV27
j_call: TRBJ1-4
clone_size: once
d_call: TRBD1

cdr3_nt: TGTGCCAGCAGCTTGCGAAGCGGGAGATCCAGCACAGATACGCAGTATTTT
cdr3_aa: CASSLRSGRSSTDTQYF
v_call: TRBV5-4
j_call: TRBJ2-3
clone_size: -
d_call: TRBD2

cdr3_nt: TGTGCCAGCTCCCCCAGCCGACTCGAGCAGTACTTC
cdr3_aa: CASSPSRLEQYF
v_call: TRBV7-6
j_call: TRBJ2-7
clone_size: -
d_call: -

cdr3_nt: TGTGCCAGCAGCTTACCGGGACTAGGAAACACCATATATTTT
cdr3_aa: CASSLPGLGNTIYF
v_call: TRBV13
j_call: TRBJ1-3
clone_size: -
d_call: -

cdr3_nt: TGTGCCAGCAGTTTGTCTGGGACTTGGAGCTCCTACGAGCAGTACTTC
cdr3_aa: CASSLSGTWSSYEQYF
v_call: TRBV27
j_call: TRBJ2-7
clone_size: -
d_call: -

cdr3_nt: TGCGCCAGCAGGTCCACTAGCGGGAGAGGTGAGACCCAGTACTTC
cdr3_aa: CASRSTSGRGETQYF
v_call: TRBV5-1
j_call: TRBJ2-5
clone_size: -
d_call: TRBD2

cdr3_nt: TGCGCCAGCAGCTTGCGAGGGGACCCCCAAGAGACCCAGTACTTC
cdr3_aa: CASSLRGDPQETQYF
v_call: TRBV5-1
j_call: TRBJ2-5
clone_size: -
d_call: -

cdr3_nt: TGCAGCGTACGGGACGAAAAACTGTTTTTT
cdr3_aa: CSVRDEKLFF
v_call: TRBV29-1
j_call: TRBJ1-4
clone_size: -
d_call: -

cdr3_nt: TGTGCCAGCAGTTCCAGGGGTTGGGATGGCTACACCTTC
cdr3_aa: CASSSRGWDGYTF
v_call: TRBV28
j_call: TRBJ1-2
clone_size: -
d_call: -

cdr3_nt: TGTGCCAGCAGTTTCGACAGAGGAGCCTACGAGCAGTACTTC
cdr3_aa: CASSFDRGAYEQYF
v_call: TRBV28
j_call: TRBJ2-7
clone_size: -
d_call: -

cdr3_nt: TGCGCCAGCAGCTTGGCTGTAATAGGGAGGGCAGATACGCAGTATTTT
cdr3_aa: CASSLAVIGRADTQYF
v_call: TRBV5-1
j_call: TRBJ2-3
clone_size: -
d_call: TRBD2

cdr3_nt: TGTGCCAGCAGCTTACTCCAGGGGAATAATGAAAAACTGTTTTTT
cdr3_aa: CASSLLQGNNEKLFF
v_call: TRBV5-6
j_call: TRBJ1-4
clone_size: -
d_call: -

cdr3_nt: TGTGCCATCAGGAATGAGGGGGAAGAGACCCAGTACTTC
cdr3_aa: CAIRNEGEETQYF
v_call: TRBV10-3
j_call: TRBJ2-5
clone_size: -
d_call: -

cdr3_nt: TGCGCCAGCAGCCAAGACCAGCGGGGGCTCGCCTACGAGCAGTACTTC
cdr3_aa: CASSQDQRGLAYEQYF
v_call: TRBV4-1
j_call: TRBJ2-7
clone_size: -
d_call: TRBD2

cdr3_nt: TGTGCCAGCAGCTTAGGGGACAGGTTTGGCTCCTACGAGCAGTACTTC
cdr3_aa: CASSLGDRFGSYEQYF
v_call: TRBV7-2
j_call: TRBJ2-7
clone_size: -
d_call: TRBD1

cdr3_nt: TGTGCCAGCAGCTTAGGGACAGGGGCGGGCGAGCAGTACTTC
cdr3_aa: CASSLGTGAGEQYF
v_call: TRBV7-2
j_call: TRBJ2-7
clone_size: -
d_call: TRBD1

cdr3_nt: TGTGCCAGCAGTGAAGCAATCACGGCCGCCCTCTACACCTTC
cdr3_aa: CASSEAITAALYTF
v_call: TRBV6-1
j_call: TRBJ1-2
clone_size: -
d_call: -

cdr3_nt: TGTGCCAGCAGTTTAGGACGGGGGCGGGAGCACACCGGGGAGCTGTTTTTT
cdr3_aa: CASSLGRGREHTGELFF
v_call: TRBV28
j_call: TRBJ2-2
clone_size: -
d_call: -

cdr3_nt: TGTGCCAGCAGTCGCCGCGAGACCCAGTACTTC
cdr3_aa: CASSRRETQYF
v_call: TRBV11-2
j_call: TRBJ2-5
clone_size: few
d_call: -